This T cell receptor (beta chain) was recovered during a study of T cell responses to AZD1222 COVID-19 vaccine. Study-wide results and limits: Females made up more of the donors, who were largely white British, and clonal diversity may have come out too low. Nearly half of spike-specific TCRs reportedly target unmutated variant regions. Vaccination with two AZD1222 doses was followed by a rise in Spike-specific TCR breadth and depth. Sampling captured repertoires only after the peak T cell response.

V gave up 10 bases and J gave up 1 base, with 16 bases separating them. Germline values: CDR1 ENHRY, CDR2 SYGVKD. This CDR3 contains 14 residues. About this clone itself: Antigen unknown.

Repertoires were generated with immunoSEQ multiplex PCR, while TCRdb's copy carries only in-frame clones and drops some. The sample shows 150,000 to 200,000 clones, 75% to 90% of them seen only once. This chain connects TRBV10-3 to TRBJ1-1; no reliable D call. The sample was peripheral blood, taken on day 0 of AZD1222 vaccination. This receptor was taken from an adult in good health. The CDR3 nucleotides are TGTGCCAACGCCCAAGCGGGAGAGAACACTGAAGCTTTCTTT. This sequence encodes CANAQAGENTEAFF.